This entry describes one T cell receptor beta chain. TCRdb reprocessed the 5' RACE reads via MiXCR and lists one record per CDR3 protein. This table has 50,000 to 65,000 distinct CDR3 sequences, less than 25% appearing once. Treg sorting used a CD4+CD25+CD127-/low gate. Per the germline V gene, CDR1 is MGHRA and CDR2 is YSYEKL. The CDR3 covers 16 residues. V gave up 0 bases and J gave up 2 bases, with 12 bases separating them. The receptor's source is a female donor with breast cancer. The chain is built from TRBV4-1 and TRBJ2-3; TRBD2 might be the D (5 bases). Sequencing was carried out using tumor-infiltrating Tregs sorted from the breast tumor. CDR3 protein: CASSQEGLAFTDTQYF. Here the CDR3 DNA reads TGCGCCAGCAGCCAAGAGGGTCTAGCCTTCACAGATACGCAGTATTTT.